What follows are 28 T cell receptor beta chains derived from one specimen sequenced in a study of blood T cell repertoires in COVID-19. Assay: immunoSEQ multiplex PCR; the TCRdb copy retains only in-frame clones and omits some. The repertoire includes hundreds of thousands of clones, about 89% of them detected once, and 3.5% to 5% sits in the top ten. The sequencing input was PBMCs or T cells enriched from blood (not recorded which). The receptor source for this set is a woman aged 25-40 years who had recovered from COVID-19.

The CDR3 DNA sequence: TGTGCCTGGAGTCCCCGAGTCTATGGCTACACCTTC. Protein: CAWSPRVYGYTF. The chain couples TRBV30 to TRBJ1-2; no reliable D call. The V gene's germline CDR1 is GTSNPN and CDR2 SVGIG (reference sequence). The V end was cut by 2 bases, the J end by 4 bases, with 8 bases between. The CDR3 length is 12 residues.

CDR3 sequence: CAIRDDFTGLRSYGYTF. The CDR3 bases are TGTGCCATCAGGGACGATTTTACAGGATTACGTAGCTATGGCTACACCTTC. The chain carries TRBV10-3 and TRBJ1-2; TRBD1 is a possible D gene (5 bases). The CDR3 totals 17 residues. Germline loops: CDR1 ENHRY, CDR2 SYGVKD. Trimming pared 6 bases from V and 4 bases from J, leaving 24 bases between.

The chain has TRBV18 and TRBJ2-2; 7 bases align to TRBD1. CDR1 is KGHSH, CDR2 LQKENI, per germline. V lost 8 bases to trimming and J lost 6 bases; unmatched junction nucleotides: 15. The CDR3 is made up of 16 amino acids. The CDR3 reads CASRLDRRRLAGELFF. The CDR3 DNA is TGTGCCAGCCGCCTGGACAGGAGGCGCTTGGCCGGGGAGCTGTTTTTT.

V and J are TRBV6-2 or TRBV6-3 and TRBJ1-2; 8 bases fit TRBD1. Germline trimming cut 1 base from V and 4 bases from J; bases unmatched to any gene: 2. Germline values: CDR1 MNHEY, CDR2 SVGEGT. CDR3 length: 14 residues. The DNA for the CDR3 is TGTGCCAGCAGTTACTTCGACAGGGGCTATGGCTACACCTTC. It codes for CASSYFDRGYGYTF.

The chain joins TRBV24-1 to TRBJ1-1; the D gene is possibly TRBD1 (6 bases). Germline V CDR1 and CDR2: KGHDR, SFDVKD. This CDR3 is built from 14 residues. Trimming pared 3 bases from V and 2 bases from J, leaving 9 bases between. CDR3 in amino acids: CATSDHRENTEAFF. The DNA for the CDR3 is TGTGCCACCAGTGATCACAGGGAAAACACTGAAGCTTTCTTT.

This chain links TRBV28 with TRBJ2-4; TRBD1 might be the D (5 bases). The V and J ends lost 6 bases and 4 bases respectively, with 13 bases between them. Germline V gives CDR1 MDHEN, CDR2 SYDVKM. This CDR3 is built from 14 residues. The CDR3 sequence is CASRRQRQKNIQYF. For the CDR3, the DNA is TGTGCCAGCAGGCGACAGAGACAAAAAAACATTCAGTACTTC.

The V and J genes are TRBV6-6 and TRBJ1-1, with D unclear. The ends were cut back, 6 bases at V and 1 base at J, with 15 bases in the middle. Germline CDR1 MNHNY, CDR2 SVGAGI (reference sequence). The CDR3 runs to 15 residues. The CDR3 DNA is TGTGCCAGCAGCTCATCCGGGGTCAGGAACACTGAAGCTTTCTTT. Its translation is CASSSSGVRNTEAFF.

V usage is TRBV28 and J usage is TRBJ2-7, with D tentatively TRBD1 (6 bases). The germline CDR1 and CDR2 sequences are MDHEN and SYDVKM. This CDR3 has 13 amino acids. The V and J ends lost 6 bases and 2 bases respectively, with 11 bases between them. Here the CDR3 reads CASRPRGTYEQYF. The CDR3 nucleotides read TGTGCCAGCAGACCAAGGGGGACCTACGAGCAGTACTTC.

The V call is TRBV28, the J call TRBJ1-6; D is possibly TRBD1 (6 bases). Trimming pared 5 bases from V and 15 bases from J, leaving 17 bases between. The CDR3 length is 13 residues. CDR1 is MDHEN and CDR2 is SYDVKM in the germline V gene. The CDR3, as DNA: TGTGCCAGCAGTACTTTGTGGACAGTAGGCCTCCACTTT. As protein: CASSTLWTVGLHF. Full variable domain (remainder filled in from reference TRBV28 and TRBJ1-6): DVKVTQSSRYLVKRTGEKVFLECVQDMDHENMFWYRQDPGLGLRLIYFSYDVKMKEKGDIPEGYSVSREKKERFSLILESASTNQTSMYLCASSTLWTVGLHFGNGTRLTVT.

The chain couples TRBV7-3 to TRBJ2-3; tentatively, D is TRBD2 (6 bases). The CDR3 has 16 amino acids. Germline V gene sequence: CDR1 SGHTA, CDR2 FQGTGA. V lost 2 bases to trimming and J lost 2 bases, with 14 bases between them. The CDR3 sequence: CASSLGRLADTDTQYF. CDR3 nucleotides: TGTGCCAGCAGCTTAGGCAGGTTAGCGGACACAGATACGCAGTATTTT.

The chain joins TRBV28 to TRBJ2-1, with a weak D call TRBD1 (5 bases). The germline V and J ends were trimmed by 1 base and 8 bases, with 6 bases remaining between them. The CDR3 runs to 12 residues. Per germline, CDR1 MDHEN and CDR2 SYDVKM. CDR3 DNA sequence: TGTGCCAGCAGTTTATCAGGGTATGAGCAGTTCTTC. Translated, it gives CASSLSGYEQFF. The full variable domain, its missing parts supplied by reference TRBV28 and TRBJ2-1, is DVKVTQSSRYLVKRTGEKVFLECVQDMDHENMFWYRQDPGLGLRLIYFSYDVKMKEKGDIPEGYSVSREKKERFSLILESASTNQTSMYLCASSLSGYEQFFGPGTRLTVL.

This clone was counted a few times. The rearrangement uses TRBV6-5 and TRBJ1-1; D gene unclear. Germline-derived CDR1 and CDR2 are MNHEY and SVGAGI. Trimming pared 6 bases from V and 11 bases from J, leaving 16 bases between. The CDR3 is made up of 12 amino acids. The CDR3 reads CASRNLQRAAFF. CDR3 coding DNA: TGTGCCAGCAGGAATCTACAGAGGGCGGCTTTCTTT.

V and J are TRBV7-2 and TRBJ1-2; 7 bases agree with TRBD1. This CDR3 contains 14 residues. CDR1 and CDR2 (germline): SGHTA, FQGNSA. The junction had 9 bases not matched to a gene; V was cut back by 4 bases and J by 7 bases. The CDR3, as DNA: TGTGCCAGCAGCTCACAGGGGAGGTTGAGTGGCTACACCTTC. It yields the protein CASSSQGRLSGYTF. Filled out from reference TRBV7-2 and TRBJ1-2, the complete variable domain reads GAGVSQSPSNKVTEKGKDVELRCDPISGHTALYWYRQSLGQGLEFLIYFQGNSAPDKSGLPSDRFSAERTGGSVSTLTIQRTQQEDSAVYLCASSSQGRLSGYTFGSGTRLTVV.

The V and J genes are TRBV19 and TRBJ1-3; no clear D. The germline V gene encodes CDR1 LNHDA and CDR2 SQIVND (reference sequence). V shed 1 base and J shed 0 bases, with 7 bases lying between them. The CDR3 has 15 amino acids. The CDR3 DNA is TGTGCCAGTAGTATAGGAGGGATCTCTGGAAACACCATATATTTT. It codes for CASSIGGISGNTIYF.

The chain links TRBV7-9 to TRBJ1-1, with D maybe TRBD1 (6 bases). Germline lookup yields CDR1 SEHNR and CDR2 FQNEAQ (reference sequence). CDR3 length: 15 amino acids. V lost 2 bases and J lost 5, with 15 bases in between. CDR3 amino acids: CASSLPQGDLTEAFF. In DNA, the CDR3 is TGTGCCAGCAGCTTACCACAGGGTGATCTTACTGAAGCTTTCTTT.

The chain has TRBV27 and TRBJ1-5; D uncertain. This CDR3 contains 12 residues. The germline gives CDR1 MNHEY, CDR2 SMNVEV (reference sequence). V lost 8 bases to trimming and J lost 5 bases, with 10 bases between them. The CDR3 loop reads CASAGPYQPQHF. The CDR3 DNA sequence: TGTGCCAGCGCCGGTCCCTATCAGCCCCAGCATTTT.

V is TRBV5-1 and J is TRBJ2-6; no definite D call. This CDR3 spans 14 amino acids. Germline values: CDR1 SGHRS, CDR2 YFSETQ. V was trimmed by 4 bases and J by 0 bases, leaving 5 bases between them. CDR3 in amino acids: CASSELSGANVLTF. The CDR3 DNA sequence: TGCGCCAGCAGCGAACTCTCTGGGGCCAACGTCCTGACTTTC.

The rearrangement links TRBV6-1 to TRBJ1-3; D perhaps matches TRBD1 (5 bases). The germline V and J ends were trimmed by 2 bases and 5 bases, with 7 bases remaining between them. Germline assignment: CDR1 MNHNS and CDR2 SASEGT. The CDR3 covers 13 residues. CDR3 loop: CASSERGRNTIYF. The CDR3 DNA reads TGTGCCAGCAGTGAAAGGGGTCGAAACACCATATATTTT.

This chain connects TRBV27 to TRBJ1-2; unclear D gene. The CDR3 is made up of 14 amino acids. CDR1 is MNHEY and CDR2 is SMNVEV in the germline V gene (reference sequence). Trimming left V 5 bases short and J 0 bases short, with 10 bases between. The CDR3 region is CASSPRGTNYGYTF. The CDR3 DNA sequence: TGTGCCAGCAGTCCGAGAGGTACTAACTATGGCTACACCTTC.

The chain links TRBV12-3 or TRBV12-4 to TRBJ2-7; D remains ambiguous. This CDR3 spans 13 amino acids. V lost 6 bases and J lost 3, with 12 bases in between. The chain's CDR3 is CASRVLGSYEQYF. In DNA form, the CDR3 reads TGTGCCAGCAGAGTCCTAGGCAGCTACGAGCAGTACTTC.

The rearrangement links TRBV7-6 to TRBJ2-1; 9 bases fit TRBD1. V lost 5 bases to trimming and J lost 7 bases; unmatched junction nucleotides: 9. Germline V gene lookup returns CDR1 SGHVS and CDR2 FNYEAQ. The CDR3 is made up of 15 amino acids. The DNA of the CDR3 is TGTGCCAGCAGCCTCCGGGACAGGGCTCGGAATGAGCAGTTCTTC. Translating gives CASSLRDRARNEQFF.

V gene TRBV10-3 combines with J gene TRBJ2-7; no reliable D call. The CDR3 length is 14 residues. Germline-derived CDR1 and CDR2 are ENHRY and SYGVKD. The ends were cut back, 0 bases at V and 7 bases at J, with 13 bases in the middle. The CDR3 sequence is CAISESWSSLEQYF. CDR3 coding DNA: TGTGCCATCAGTGAGTCTTGGTCGTCCCTAGAGCAGTACTTC.

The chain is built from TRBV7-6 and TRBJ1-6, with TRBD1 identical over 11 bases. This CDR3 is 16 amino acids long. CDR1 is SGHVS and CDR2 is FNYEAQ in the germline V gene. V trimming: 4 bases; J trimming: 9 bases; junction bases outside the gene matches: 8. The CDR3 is CASSSKPGTGGSPLHF. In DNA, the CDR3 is TGTGCCAGCAGCTCTAAACCCGGGACAGGGGGTTCACCCCTCCACTTT.

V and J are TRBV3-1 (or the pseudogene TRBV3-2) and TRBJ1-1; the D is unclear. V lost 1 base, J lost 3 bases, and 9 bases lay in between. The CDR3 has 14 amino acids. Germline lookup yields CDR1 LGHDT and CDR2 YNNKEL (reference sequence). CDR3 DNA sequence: TGTGCCAGCAGCCAAGTGTCATTTGACACTGAAGCTTTCTTT. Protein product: CASSQVSFDTEAFF.

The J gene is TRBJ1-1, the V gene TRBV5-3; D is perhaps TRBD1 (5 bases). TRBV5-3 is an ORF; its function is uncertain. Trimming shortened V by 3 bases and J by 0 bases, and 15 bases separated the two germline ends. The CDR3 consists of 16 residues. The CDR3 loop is CARSSHPQGLNTEAFF. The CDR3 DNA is TGTGCCAGAAGCTCCCATCCGCAGGGTCTGAACACTGAAGCTTTCTTT.

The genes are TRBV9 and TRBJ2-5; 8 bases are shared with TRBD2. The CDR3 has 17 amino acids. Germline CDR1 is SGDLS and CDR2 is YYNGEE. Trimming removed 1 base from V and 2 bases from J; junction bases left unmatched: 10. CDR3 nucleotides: TGTGCCAGCAGCGTATCACCCGAGGTAGCGGGGCAAGAGACCCAGTACTTC. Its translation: CASSVSPEVAGQETQYF.

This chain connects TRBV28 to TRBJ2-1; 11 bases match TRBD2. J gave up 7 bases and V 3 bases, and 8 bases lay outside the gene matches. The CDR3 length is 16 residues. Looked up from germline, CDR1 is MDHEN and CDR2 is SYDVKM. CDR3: CASSFPTSGALNEQFF. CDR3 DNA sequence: TGTGCCAGCAGTTTCCCGACTAGCGGGGCCCTAAATGAGCAGTTCTTC.

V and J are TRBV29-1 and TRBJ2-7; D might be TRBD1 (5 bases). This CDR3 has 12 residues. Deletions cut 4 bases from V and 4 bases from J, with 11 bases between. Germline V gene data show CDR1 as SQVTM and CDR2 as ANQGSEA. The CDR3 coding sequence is TGCAGCGTTGGTTGGGGCGATTACGAGCAGTACTTC. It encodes CSVGWGDYEQYF.